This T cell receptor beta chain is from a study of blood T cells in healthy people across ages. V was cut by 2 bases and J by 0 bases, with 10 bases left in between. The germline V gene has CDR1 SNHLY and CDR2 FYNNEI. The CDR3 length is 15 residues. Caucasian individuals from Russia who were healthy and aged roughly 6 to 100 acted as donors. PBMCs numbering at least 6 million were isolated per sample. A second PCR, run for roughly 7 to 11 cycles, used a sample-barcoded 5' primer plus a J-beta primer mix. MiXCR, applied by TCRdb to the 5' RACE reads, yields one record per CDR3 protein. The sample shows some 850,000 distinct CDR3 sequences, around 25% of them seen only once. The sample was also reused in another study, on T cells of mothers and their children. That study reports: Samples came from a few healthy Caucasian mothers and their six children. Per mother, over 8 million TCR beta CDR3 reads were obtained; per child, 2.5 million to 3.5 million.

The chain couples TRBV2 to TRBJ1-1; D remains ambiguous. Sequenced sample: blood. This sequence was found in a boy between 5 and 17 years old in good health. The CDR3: CASSESGGLNTEAFF. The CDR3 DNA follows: TGTGCCAGCAGTGAATCGGGAGGGTTGAACACTGAAGCTTTCTTT.